In this sample, the clone carrying this T cell receptor (beta chain) turned up a few times. Its specificity is unknown. This sample was taken from a study of T cells in Graves' hyperthyroidism and ophthalmopathy. Study observations and caveats: Most thyroid clonotypes expanded above 0.001 were also detected in blood. Model predictions of ophthalmopathy came a median approximately 6.2 months before onset.

Amplified TCR beta CDR3 regions came from RNA transcripts. During a first-round RT-PCR of the TCR CDR3, the HTBI primer set was used. TCRdb re-called the multiplex PCR reads with MiXCR, one entry per CDR3 protein. Of approximately 410,000 distinct CDR3 sequences listed, roughly an eighth were seen once; the top ten hold approximately 5.3%. CDR1 and CDR2 (germline): MNHEY, SVGEGT. The CDR3 spans 16 residues. J gave up 3 bases and V 4 bases, and 6 bases lay outside the gene matches. The TCR originated in a woman under 30 with Graves' hyperthyroidism. The sequencing sample was made of blood. This chain uses TRBV6-2 or TRBV6-3 with TRBJ2-1; TRBD2 agrees at 10 bases. The CDR3 sequence: CASSSPSGSIYNEQFF. Here the CDR3 DNA reads TGTGCCAGCAGTTCACCTAGCGGGAGTATCTACAATGAGCAGTTCTTC.